The 12 T cell receptor beta chains below all came from one sample that was sequenced in a study of beta chain features in type 1 diabetes. Isolated RNA was reverse transcribed in full, so expressed TCRB transcripts were sequenced. The repertoire was sequenced with immunoSEQ multiplex PCR; TCRdb's copy has only in-frame clones and lacks some. There are hundreds of thousands of clones in the sample; 15% to 17% occur only once, and around 0.095% lies in the top ten. The material sequenced was naive CD4+ T cells from blood. Source of these receptors: a man younger than 35 in good health.

CDR3 DNA: TGTGCCAGCAGCTTCAGGGGTCGGGACGAGCAGTACTTC. The encoded protein is CASSFRGRDEQYF. V and J are TRBV7-2 and TRBJ2-7, with D possibly matching TRBD1 (6 bases). The CDR3 totals 13 residues. V was shortened by 3 bases and J by 5 bases, with 11 bases between the two germline ends. Looked up from germline, CDR1 is SGHTA and CDR2 is FQGNSA.

The chain uses TRBV7-2 and TRBJ2-3; D is uncertain. This CDR3 spans 13 amino acids. Germline-derived CDR1 and CDR2 are SGHTA and FQGNSA. V lost 5 bases to trimming and J lost 2 bases, with 8 bases between them. CDR3 DNA sequence: TGTGCCAGCAGCCCCTACGTCACAGATACGCAGTATTTT. This encodes CASSPYVTDTQYF.

The J gene is TRBJ2-7, the V gene TRBV7-2; a weak D match, TRBD2 (6 bases). This CDR3 contains 15 residues. V was cut by 7 bases and J by 0 bases, with 16 bases left in between. Per the germline V gene, CDR1 is SGHTA and CDR2 is FQGNSA. The CDR3 loop is CASTSPGLYSYEQYF. In nucleotides, the CDR3 is TGTGCCAGCACATCCCCGGGACTTTACTCCTACGAGCAGTACTTC. Complete variable domain (other parts from reference TRBV7-2 and TRBJ2-7): GAGVSQSPSNKVTEKGKDVELRCDPISGHTALYWYRQSLGQGLEFLIYFQGNSAPDKSGLPSDRFSAERTGGSVSTLTIQRTQQEDSAVYLCASTSPGLYSYEQYFGPGTRLTVT.

The chain recombines TRBV11-1 with TRBJ2-7; 10 positions agree with TRBD1. Germline V gene lookup returns CDR1 SGHAT and CDR2 FQDESV (reference sequence). J gave up 3 bases and V 5 bases, and 7 bases lay outside the gene matches. This CDR3 is 15 amino acids long. CDR3 bases: TGTGCCAGCAGCCGAGGGACAGGGGAATACTACGAGCAGTACTTC. This encodes CASSRGTGEYYEQYF.

The chain links TRBV13 to TRBJ1-2, with a possible D match to TRBD1 (5 bases). V lost 0 bases and J 4 bases, leaving 12 bases between the germline ends. The CDR3 extends over 15 amino acids. Per the germline V gene, CDR1 is PRHDT and CDR2 is FYEKMQ (reference sequence). The DNA of the CDR3 is TGTGCCAGCAGCTTAGGCCATCAGGGTGGCTATGGCTACACCTTC. Protein: CASSLGHQGGYGYTF.

This clone was recorded a few times. This chain links TRBV6-1 with TRBJ1-5; possibly TRBD1 for D (5 bases). This CDR3 region has 14 residues. Trimming left V 8 bases short and J 0 bases short, with 11 bases between. CDR1 and CDR2 (germline): MNHNS, SASEGT. CDR3 residues: CASGAADSNQPQHF. DNA for the CDR3: TGTGCCAGCGGGGCGGCGGATAGCAATCAGCCCCAGCATTTT.

This chain connects TRBV11-2 to TRBJ2-7; possibly TRBD2 for D (5 bases). Per germline, CDR1 SGHAT and CDR2 FQNNGV. Between the trimmed V and J ends, which lost 1 base and 2 bases, there was a span of 18 bases. This CDR3 has 17 residues. Here the CDR3 reads CASSLVASSGTTYEQYF. The CDR3 nucleotides are TGTGCCAGCAGCTTAGTCGCGTCCTCGGGAACAACCTACGAGCAGTACTTC.

V usage is TRBV6-6 and J usage is TRBJ1-1, with D possibly being TRBD1 (5 bases). V lost 3 bases, J lost 6 bases, and 11 bases lay in between. This CDR3 has 13 residues. The germline gives CDR1 MNHNY, CDR2 SVGAGI (reference sequence). DNA for the CDR3: TGTGCCAGCAGTTATACAGGTGGATCTGAAGCTTTCTTT. Its translation: CASSYTGGSEAFF.

This clone was observed once. The rearrangement joins TRBV5-6 to TRBJ1-5; TRBD1 is a possible D gene (6 bases). V lost 2 bases and J 5 bases, leaving 14 bases between the germline ends. The CDR3 spans 15 residues. The germline V gene encodes CDR1 SGHDT and CDR2 YYEEEE. The CDR3 is CASSFGGKVDQPQHF. The DNA for the CDR3 is TGTGCCAGCAGCTTCGGGGGCAAGGTTGATCAGCCCCAGCATTTT.

This clone was seen a few times. The J gene is TRBJ1-3, the V gene TRBV6-1; D gene ambiguous. CDR1 and CDR2 from the germline V gene are MNHNS and SASEGT. V lost 6 bases to trimming and J lost 0 bases, with 9 bases between them. The CDR3 runs 14 residues. The CDR3 sequence: CASSVSISGNTIYF. DNA of the CDR3: TGTGCCAGCAGCGTCTCTATCTCTGGAAACACCATATATTTT.

The chain recombines TRBV5-1 with TRBJ1-5; D perhaps matches TRBD1 (5 bases). Germline V gene lookup returns CDR1 SGHRS and CDR2 YFSETQ. The CDR3 has 14 residues. Trimming pared 0 bases from V and 5 bases from J, leaving 9 bases between. This chain's CDR3 is CASSLGGVDQPQHF. The CDR3 nucleotides read TGCGCCAGCAGCTTGGGAGGGGTGGATCAGCCCCAGCATTTT.

This clone was detected only a few times. The chain employs TRBV29-1 and TRBJ2-7, with TRBD2 matching 14 bases. J gave up 3 bases and V 5 bases, and 9 bases lay outside the gene matches. CDR1 and CDR2 from the germline V gene are SQVTM and ANQGSEA. CDR3 size: 16 residues. CDR3 coding DNA: TGCAGCGTTCGACTAGCGGGGGGGATATCGGTCTACGAGCAGTACTTC. Amino acids: CSVRLAGGISVYEQYF.